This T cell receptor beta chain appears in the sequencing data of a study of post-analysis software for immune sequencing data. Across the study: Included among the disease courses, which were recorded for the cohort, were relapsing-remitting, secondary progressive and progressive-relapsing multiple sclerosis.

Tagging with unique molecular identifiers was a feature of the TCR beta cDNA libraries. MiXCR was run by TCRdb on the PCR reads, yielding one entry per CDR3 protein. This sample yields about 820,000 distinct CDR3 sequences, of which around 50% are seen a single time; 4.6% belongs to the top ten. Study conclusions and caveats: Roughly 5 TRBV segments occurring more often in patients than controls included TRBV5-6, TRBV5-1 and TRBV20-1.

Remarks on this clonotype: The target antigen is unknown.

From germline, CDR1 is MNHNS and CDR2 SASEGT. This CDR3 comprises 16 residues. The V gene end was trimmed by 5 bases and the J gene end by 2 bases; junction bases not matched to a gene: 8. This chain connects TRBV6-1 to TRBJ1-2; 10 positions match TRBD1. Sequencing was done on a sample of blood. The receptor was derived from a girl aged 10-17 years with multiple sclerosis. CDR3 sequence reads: CASSSRDRGKNYGYTF. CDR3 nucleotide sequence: TGTGCCAGCAGTTCCCGGGACAGGGGAAAAAACTATGGCTACACCTTC.